Following are 20 T cell receptor beta chains from one sample sequenced in a study of a mutant IDH1 vaccine in newly diagnosed glioma. Time point described: baseline, week 1 (first vaccination visit). Treatment described: pre-vaccination baseline after standard-of-care therapy. The method was immunoSEQ multiplex PCR; TCRdb's version includes in-frame clones alone and lacks a portion of them. The repertoire has about 67,000 clones, approximately 82% of them found once; the top ten carry roughly 4.4%. The sequencing used peripheral blood mononuclear cells (PBMCs), collected from a glioma patient treated with radiotherapy, temozolomide or both. The receptor set was obtained from a woman between 18 and 30 years old with glioma. Some clones in this sample may be carry-over from other donors' samples.

The CDR3: CAISDGRQGNQPQHF. As DNA, the CDR3 is TGTGCCATCAGTGACGGTCGACAGGGAAATCAGCCCCAGCATTTT. The rearrangement joins TRBV10-3 to TRBJ1-5; 7 nucleotides match TRBD1. The germline CDR1 and CDR2 sequences are ENHRY and SYGVKD. V was clipped by 3 bases and J by 4 bases; unmatched bases: 6. CDR3 size: 15 residues.

The DNA of the CDR3 is TGTGCCAGCAGCCCCCGGGACGGGACATCGAACACTGAAGCTTTCTTT. Its translation: CASSPRDGTSNTEAFF. V is TRBV5-4 and J is TRBJ1-1, with D possibly matching TRBD1 (6 bases). This CDR3 has 16 residues. Trimming cost V 4 bases and J 1 base, with 17 bases left between them. Germline V gene data show CDR1 as SGHNT and CDR2 as YYREEE (reference sequence).

J is TRBJ2-2 and V is TRBV6-4; D call uncertain. The length of the CDR3 is 11 residues. Germline assignment: CDR1 MRHNA and CDR2 SNTAGT. Trimming left V 9 bases short and J 2 bases short, with 4 bases between. CDR3 coding DNA: TGTGCCAGTTCCAACACCGGGGAGCTGTTTTTT. Translation: CASSNTGELFF.

The chain links TRBV6-5 to TRBJ1-3, with D tentatively TRBD1 (5 bases). The germline gives CDR1 MNHEY, CDR2 SVGAGI. This CDR3 contains 15 residues. Trimming removed 6 bases at V and 3 bases at J, with 15 bases between. The CDR3 DNA reads TGTGCCAGCAGCTCTACTGCAGGGATTGGAAACACCATATATTTT. The encoded protein is CASSSTAGIGNTIYF.

The rearrangement uses TRBV7-9 and TRBJ1-5, with TRBD1 matching 7 bases. Germline V gives CDR1 SEHNR, CDR2 FQNEAQ (reference sequence). This CDR3 is built from 15 residues. The trim removed 4 bases at V and 5 bases at J, leaving 8 bases unmatched. CDR3 protein: CASSYSGGGHQPQHF. In DNA, the CDR3 is TGTGCCAGCAGCTATTCAGGGGGGGGACATCAGCCCCAGCATTTT.

Here the CDR3 DNA reads TGTGCCAGCCAGGGTGGGGCTCCCAATCAGCCCCAGCATTTT. This encodes CASQGGAPNQPQHF. The chain joins TRBV7-9 to TRBJ1-5; tentatively, D is TRBD1 (5 bases). The germline V gene encodes CDR1 SEHNR and CDR2 FQNEAQ (reference sequence). Trimming took off 8 bases at V and 3 bases at J, with 14 bases between the two ends. The CDR3 has 14 amino acids.

This clone showed up just once. The CDR3 bases are TGTGCCAGTAGTTCGGGACAGGGAAATTCACCCCTCCACTTT. Its protein product is CASSSGQGNSPLHF. J is TRBJ1-6 and V is TRBV19, with 9 positions matching TRBD1. This CDR3 has 14 residues. After removal of 5 bases from V and 7 bases from J, the junction contained 3 bases not matched to a gene. CDR1 and CDR2 from the germline V gene are LNHDA and SQIVND (reference sequence).

This clone has a single count. The chain recombines TRBV7-8 with TRBJ2-7; perhaps TRBD1 as D (6 bases). Per the germline V gene, CDR1 is SGHVS and CDR2 is FQNEAQ. The CDR3 totals 16 residues. Between the trimmed V and J ends, which lost 1 base and 0 bases, there was a span of 13 bases. CDR3 nucleotides: TGTGCCAGCAGCTTAGTTTCAGGACAGAGCTCCTACGAGCAGTACTTC. Amino acid sequence: CASSLVSGQSSYEQYF.

V is TRBV5-5 and J is TRBJ2-2; D is ambiguous. The CDR3 sequence is 12 residues long. Trimming shortened V by 4 bases and J by 4 bases, and 5 bases separated the two germline ends. The V gene's germline CDR1 is SGHKS and CDR2 YYEKEE (reference sequence). CDR3 sequence: CASSVITGELFF. The CDR3 region has the DNA TGTGCCAGCAGCGTTATCACCGGGGAGCTGTTTTTT.

The chain employs TRBV11-2 and TRBJ1-5; D unclear. Germline V CDR1 and CDR2: SGHAT, FQNNGV. The CDR3 is 15 residues long. Trimming cost V 1 base and J 3 bases, with 10 bases left between them. DNA of the CDR3: TGTGCCAGCAGCTTAGGGGGAGAAATCAATCAGCCCCAGCATTTT. Protein sequence: CASSLGGEINQPQHF. The complete variable domain, with remaining parts taken from reference TRBV11-2 and TRBJ1-5, reads EAGVAQSPRYKIIEKRQSVAFWCNPISGHATLYWYQQILGQGPKLLIQFQNNGVVDDSQLPKDRFSAERLKGVDSTLKIQPAKLEDSAVYLCASSLGGEINQPQHFGDGTRLSIL.

The J gene is TRBJ2-7, the V gene TRBV29-1, with a tentative D call TRBD2 (5 bases). Trimming cost V 4 bases and J 7 bases, with 11 bases left between them. This CDR3 has 11 residues. CDR1 is SQVTM and CDR2 is ANQGSEA in the germline V gene. The DNA of the CDR3 is TGCAGCGTTGGAGCATCGGGGGAGCAGTACTTC. This sequence encodes CSVGASGEQYF.

V gene TRBV19 combines with J gene TRBJ2-3, with TRBD1 identical over 12 bases. The trim removed 5 bases at V and 0 bases at J, leaving 6 bases unmatched. The CDR3 extends over 17 amino acids. Germline V CDR1 and CDR2: LNHDA, SQIVND (reference sequence). CDR3 amino acids: CASSFGTGGLSTDTQYF. CDR3 DNA sequence: TGTGCCAGTAGTTTTGGGACAGGGGGCCTTAGCACAGATACGCAGTATTTT.

The chain employs TRBV7-2 and TRBJ1-5; possible D gene TRBD1, 5 bases. This CDR3 is built from 15 residues. In germline, CDR1 is SGHTA, CDR2 FQGNSA. V lost 0 bases and J lost 7, with 13 bases in between. The CDR3 loop is CASSLAGAWEQPQHF. For the CDR3, the DNA is TGTGCCAGCAGCTTAGCCGGGGCCTGGGAGCAGCCCCAGCATTTT.

This chain uses TRBV5-4 with TRBJ2-3, with TRBD2 matching over 16 bases. Germline values: CDR1 SGHNT, CDR2 YYREEE (reference sequence). CDR3 length: 19 amino acids. Trimming removed 8 bases from V and 1 base from J; junction bases left unmatched: 13. The CDR3 bases are TGTGCCAGTAGGAATCCGGGACTAGCGGGAGGGCCCGGCACAGATACGCAGTATTTT. This translates into CASRNPGLAGGPGTDTQYF. Drawing the rest from reference TRBV5-4 and TRBJ2-3, the complete variable domain is ETGVTQSPTHLIKTRGQQVTLRCSSQSGHNTVSWYQQALGQGPQFIFQYYREEENGRGNFPPRFSGLQFPNYSSELNVNALELDDSALYLCASRNPGLAGGPGTDTQYFGPGTRLTVL.

The chain employs TRBV29-1 and TRBJ1-5, with TRBD1 matching 9 bases. CDR1 and CDR2 from the germline V gene are SQVTM and ANQGSEA. This CDR3 is built from 11 residues. Trimming at V came to 5 bases and at J to 11 bases, leaving 4 bases not matched to a gene. In DNA, the CDR3 is TGCAGCGTTTCGACAGGGGGGACCCAGCATTTT. Translated, it gives CSVSTGGTQHF.

The chain uses TRBV30 and TRBJ1-3; no reliable D call. This CDR3 spans 14 amino acids. Germline V gene sequence: CDR1 GTSNPN, CDR2 SVGIG (reference sequence). Trimming removed 2 bases from V and 0 bases from J, with 8 bases in between. The CDR3 region has the DNA TGTGCCTGGAGTTCGAGGGCCTCTGGAAACACCATATATTTT. Translating it yields CAWSSRASGNTIYF.

The chain's CDR3 is CATSTTSGGNYNEQFF. CDR3 in DNA: TGTGCCACCAGCACCACCAGCGGGGGTAACTACAATGAGCAGTTCTTC. J is TRBJ2-1 and V is TRBV15; 8 bases map to TRBD2. Germline V CDR1 and CDR2: LNHNV, YYDKDF (reference sequence). The CDR3 spans 16 residues. V shed 4 bases and J 3 bases; nucleotides not matched to a gene: 8. Full variable domain (outside the CDR3, taken from reference TRBV15 and TRBJ2-1): DAMVIQNPRYQVTQFGKPVTLSCSQTLNHNVMYWYQQKSSQAPKLLFHYYDKDFNNEADTPDNFQSRRPNTSFCFLDIRSPGLGDTAMYLCATSTTSGGNYNEQFFGPGTRLTVL.

The chain links TRBV5-1 to TRBJ1-2; D perhaps matches TRBD1 (5 bases). CDR3 length equals 14 residues. Trimming took off 0 bases at V and 4 bases at J, with 10 bases between the two ends. Germline CDR1 reads SGHRS; CDR2 reads YFSETQ. The CDR3 reads CASSLEGRAYGYTF. CDR3 nucleotides: TGCGCCAGCAGCTTGGAGGGCAGGGCCTATGGCTACACCTTC.

The V gene is TRBV28, the J gene TRBJ2-7; possibly TRBD2 for D (5 bases). From germline, CDR1 is MDHEN and CDR2 SYDVKM. The V and J ends lost 6 bases and 2 bases respectively, with 17 bases between them. The CDR3 is made up of 15 amino acids. The CDR3: CASSISRGAPYEQYF. The DNA of the CDR3 is TGTGCCAGCAGCATTTCCCGGGGAGCCCCCTACGAGCAGTACTTC.

The chain combines TRBV5-1 with TRBJ2-3; TRBD2 matches at 9 bases. This CDR3 has 16 amino acids. Germline V gives CDR1 SGHRS, CDR2 YFSETQ. V dropped 4 bases and J dropped 5; count of bases not matched to a gene: 11. The chain's CDR3 is CASSRGGGRAEDTQYF. The CDR3 DNA reads as TGCGCCAGCAGCCGGGGGGGCGGGAGGGCCGAAGATACGCAGTATTTT.